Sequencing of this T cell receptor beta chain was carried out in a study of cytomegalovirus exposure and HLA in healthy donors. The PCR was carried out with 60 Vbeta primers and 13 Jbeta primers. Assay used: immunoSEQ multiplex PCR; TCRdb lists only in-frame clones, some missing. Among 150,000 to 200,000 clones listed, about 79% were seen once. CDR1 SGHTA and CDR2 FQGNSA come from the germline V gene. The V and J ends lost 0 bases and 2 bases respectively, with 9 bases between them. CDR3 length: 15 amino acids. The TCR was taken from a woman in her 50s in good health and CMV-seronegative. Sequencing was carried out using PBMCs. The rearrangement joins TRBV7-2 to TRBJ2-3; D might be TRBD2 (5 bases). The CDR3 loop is CASSLALASTDTQYF. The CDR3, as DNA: TGTGCCAGCAGCTTAGCTCTAGCATCCACAGATACGCAGTATTTT.